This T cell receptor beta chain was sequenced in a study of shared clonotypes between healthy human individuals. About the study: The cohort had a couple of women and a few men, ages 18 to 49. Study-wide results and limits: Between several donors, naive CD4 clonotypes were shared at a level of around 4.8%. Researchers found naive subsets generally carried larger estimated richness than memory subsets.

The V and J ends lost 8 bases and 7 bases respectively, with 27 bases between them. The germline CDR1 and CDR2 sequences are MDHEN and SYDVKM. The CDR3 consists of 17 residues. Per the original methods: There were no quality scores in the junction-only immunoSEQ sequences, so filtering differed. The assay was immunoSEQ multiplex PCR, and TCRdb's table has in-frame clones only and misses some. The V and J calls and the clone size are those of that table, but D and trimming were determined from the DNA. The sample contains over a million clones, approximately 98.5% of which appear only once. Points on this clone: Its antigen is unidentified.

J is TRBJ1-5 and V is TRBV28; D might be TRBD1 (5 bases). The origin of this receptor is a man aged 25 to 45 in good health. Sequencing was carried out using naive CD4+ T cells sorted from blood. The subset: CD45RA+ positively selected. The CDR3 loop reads CASRNLEGPGGFQPQHF. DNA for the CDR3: TGTGCCAGCCGCAACTTGGAGGGGCCGGGGGGGTTCCAGCCCCAGCATTTT.